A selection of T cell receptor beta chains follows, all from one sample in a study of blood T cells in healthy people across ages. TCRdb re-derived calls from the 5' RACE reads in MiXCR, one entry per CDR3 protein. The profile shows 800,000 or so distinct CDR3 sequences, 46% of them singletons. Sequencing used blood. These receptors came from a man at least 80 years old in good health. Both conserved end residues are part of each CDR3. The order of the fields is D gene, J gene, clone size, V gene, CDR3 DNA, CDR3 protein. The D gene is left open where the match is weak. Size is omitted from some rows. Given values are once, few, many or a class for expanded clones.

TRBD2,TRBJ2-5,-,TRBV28,TGTGCCAGCAAGGGCGGGAGGTACCAAGAGACCCAGTACTTC,CASKGGRYQETQYF
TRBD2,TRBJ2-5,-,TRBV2,TGTGCCAGCGTTAGTATCGGGAGGGTCGAGACCCAGTACTTC,CASVSIGRVETQYF
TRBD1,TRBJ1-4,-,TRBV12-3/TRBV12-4,TGTGCCAGCAGCTATACAGGGGCCAAAGGGGAAAAACTGTTTTTT,CASSYTGAKGEKLFF
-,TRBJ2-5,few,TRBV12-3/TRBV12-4,TGTGCCAGCTGTTCCGTAGCACCTTGGGAGACCCAGTACTTC,CASCSVAPWETQYF
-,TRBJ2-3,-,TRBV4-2,TGTGCCAGCAGCCCTCCAGATCCCCCGCAGACGCAGTATTTT,CASSPPDPPQTQYF
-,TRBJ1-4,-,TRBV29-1,TGCAGCGTTTCTAGCGCGAATGAAAAACTGTTTTTT,CSVSSANEKLFF
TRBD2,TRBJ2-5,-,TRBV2,TGTGCCAGCAGAGCACCGGGACTAGGAGAGACCCAGTACTTC,CASRAPGLGETQYF
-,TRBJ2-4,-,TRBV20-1,TGCAGTGCTAGAGATTCTGGGGGCTGGTCCAAAAACATTCAGTACTTC,CSARDSGGWSKNIQYF
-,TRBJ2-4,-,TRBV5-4,TGTGCCAGCAGCCGGGACGGACCCGGGGCAACAAACATTCAGTACTTC,CASSRDGPGATNIQYF
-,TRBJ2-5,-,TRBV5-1,TGCGCCAGCAGCACTGTATCCGGGGGCGTCACCAGGGAGACCCAGTACTTC,CASSTVSGGVTRETQYF
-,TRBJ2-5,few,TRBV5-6,TGTGCCAGCAGCTTAGAGGTTCAGGGAGAGACCCAGTACTTC,CASSLEVQGETQYF
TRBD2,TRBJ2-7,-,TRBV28,TGTGCCAGCAGTTTAGGCTCTCGGGGTAGCGGGAGCGGCGAGCAGTACTTC,CASSLGSRGSGSGEQYF
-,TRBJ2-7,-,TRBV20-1,TGCAGTGCTAGCCCGCCGGGCTTCTCCTTGGAGCAGTACTTC,CSASPPGFSLEQYF
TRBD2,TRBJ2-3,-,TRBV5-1,TGCGCCAGCAGCTTGGCCGGAGCGGGGGCTGGAGATACGCAGTATTTT,CASSLAGAGAGDTQYF
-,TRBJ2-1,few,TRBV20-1,TGCAGTGCAGAGTCCTTGGCTAGCTCCTACAATGAGCAGTTCTTC,CSAESLASSYNEQFF
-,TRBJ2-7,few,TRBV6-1,TGTGCCAGCAGTGAATATAACGAGCAGTACTTC,CASSEYNEQYF
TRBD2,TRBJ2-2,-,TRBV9,TGTGCCAGCAGCGCAGTCTTACCGGGACTAGCGGGAAACACCGGGGAGCTGTTTTTT,CASSAVLPGLAGNTGELFF
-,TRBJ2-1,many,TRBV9,TGTGCCAGCACCCAGACTAGTTTCGGTGAGCAGTTCTTC,CASTQTSFGEQFF
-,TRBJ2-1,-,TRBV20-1,TGCAGTGCTAGAGGATCGGGAGTCGGGCACAATGAGCAGTTCTTC,CSARGSGVGHNEQFF
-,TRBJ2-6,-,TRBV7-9,TGTGCCAGCAGCTTCGCTGCGCCTGGGGCCAACGTCCTGACTTTC,CASSFAAPGANVLTF
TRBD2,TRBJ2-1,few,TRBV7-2,TGTGCCAGCAGCAAGACTAGCGGGAGCGGTAATGAGCAGTTCTTC,CASSKTSGSGNEQFF
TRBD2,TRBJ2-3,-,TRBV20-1,TGCAGTGCCAACTCAGCGACTAGCGGGAGATTGGCTCCAGATGCGCAGTATTTT,CSANSATSGRLAPDAQYF
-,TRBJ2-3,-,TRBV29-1,TGCAGCGTTGTGGAGGGAGGAGATACGCAGTATTTT,CSVVEGGDTQYF
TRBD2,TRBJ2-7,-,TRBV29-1,TGCAGCGTTGAAGATTCTCTAGCGGGAGACCCCTACGAGCAGTACTTC,CSVEDSLAGDPYEQYF
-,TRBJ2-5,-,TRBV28,TGTGCCAGCAGCCCCCACATTGAGCAGTACTTC,CASSPHIEQYF
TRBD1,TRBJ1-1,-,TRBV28,TGTGCCAGCAGTGAACCGGGACAGCAGAACACTGAAGCTTTCTTT,CASSEPGQQNTEAFF
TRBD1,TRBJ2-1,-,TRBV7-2,TGTGCCAGCAGCGTAGACAGGGGGCGCGTAGATGAGCAGTTCTTC,CASSVDRGRVDEQFF
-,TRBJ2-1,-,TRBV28,TGTGCCAGCAGTTTGAGAAGAATTCGTGGCGATGTGCAGTTCTTC,CASSLRRIRGDVQFF
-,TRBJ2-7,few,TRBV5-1,TGCGCCAGCAGCTTTGATACAGCTTCTTACGAGCAGTACTTC,CASSFDTASYEQYF
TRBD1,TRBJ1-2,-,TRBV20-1,TGCAGTGCCCCAGGGGGCTGGGGGGGCTACACCTTC,CSAPGGWGGYTF
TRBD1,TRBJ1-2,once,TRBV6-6,TGTGCCAGCAGTTACACAGAGGGGGCCACCTTCAATGGCTACACCTTC,CASSYTEGATFNGYTF
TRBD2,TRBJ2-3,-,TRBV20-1,TGCAGTGCTATGTATCCTAGCGGGAGAGGTGCGCAGTATTTT,CSAMYPSGRGAQYF
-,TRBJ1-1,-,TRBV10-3,TGTGCCATCAGTGAGTATGCAGAGATGAACACTGAAGCTTTCTTT,CAISEYAEMNTEAFF
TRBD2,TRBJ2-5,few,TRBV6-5,TGTGCCAGCGGGACTAGAAAAGAGACCCAGTACTTC,CASGTRKETQYF
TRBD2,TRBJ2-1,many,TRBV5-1,TGCGCCAGCAGCCGGGTTCTAGCGGGAGGGAACGATGAGCAGTTCTTC,CASSRVLAGGNDEQFF
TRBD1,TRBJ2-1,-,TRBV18,TGTGCCAGCGTACAGGGGGCAGAGGCCAATGAGCAGTTCTTC,CASVQGAEANEQFF
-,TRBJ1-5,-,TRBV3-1,TGTGCCAGCGCTTTGGGAACAGGGCTCAATCAGCCCCAGCATTTT,CASALGTGLNQPQHF
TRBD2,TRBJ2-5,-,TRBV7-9,TGTGCCAGCAGCTTAATCCCCAGCGGGGGGACCCAAGAGACCCAGTACTTC,CASSLIPSGGTQETQYF
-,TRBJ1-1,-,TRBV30,TGTGCCTGGTCTTTCGAACGACAGAACACTGAAGCTTTCTTT,CAWSFERQNTEAFF
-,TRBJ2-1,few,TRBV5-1,TGCGCCAGCAGCAGTAGCCCAGGAGACAATGAGCAGTTCTTC,CASSSSPGDNEQFF
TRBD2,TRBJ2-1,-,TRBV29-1,TGCAGCGTTGGCGAAGGGGCCTCGGGCGGGGGTGAGCAGTTCTTC,CSVGEGASGGGEQFF
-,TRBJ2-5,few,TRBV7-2,TGTGCCAGCAGCTTACTGGCAGGGAAAGAGACCCAGTACTTC,CASSLLAGKETQYF
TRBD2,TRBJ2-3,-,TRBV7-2,TGTGCCAGCAGCTTGTCGGCGGGAGGGCCCAGTACGCAGTATTTT,CASSLSAGGPSTQYF
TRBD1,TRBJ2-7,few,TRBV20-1,TGCAGTGCTAGAGGGGACAGGGAACTCTACGAGCAGTACTTC,CSARGDRELYEQYF
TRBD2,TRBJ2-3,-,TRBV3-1,TGTGCCAGCAGCCAAGACCTAGCGGGGTTCACAGATACGCAGTATTTT,CASSQDLAGFTDTQYF
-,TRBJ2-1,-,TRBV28,TGTGCCAGCAGCCCCTTCGACGGGCACAGCAATGAGCAGTTCTTC,CASSPFDGHSNEQFF
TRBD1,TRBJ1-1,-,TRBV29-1,TGCAGCGTTGAGGGACAGCGGGACACTGAAGCTTTCTTT,CSVEGQRDTEAFF
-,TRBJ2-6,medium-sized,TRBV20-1,TGCAGTGCTATTACAGGGTACACTGGGGCCAACGTCCTGACTTTC,CSAITGYTGANVLTF
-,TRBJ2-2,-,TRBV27,TGTGCCAGCAGTATCGGGGTGATCGGGGTCACCGGGGAGCTGTTTTTT,CASSIGVIGVTGELFF
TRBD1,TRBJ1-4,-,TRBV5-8,TGTGCCAGCAGCCCCCGGGACAGGGAAGATGAAAAACCGTTTTTT,CASSPRDREDEKPFF
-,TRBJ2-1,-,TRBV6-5,TGTGCCAGCAGCCTCCGAACTCCAGGGGCCAATGAGCAGTTCTTC,CASSLRTPGANEQFF